This TCR beta chain was sequenced for a study of blood T cell repertoires in COVID-19 (dated by TCRdb to the early 2020s). Some background on the complete study: Samples from collaborators originated in the United States, Italy and Spain and spanned both the acute and convalescent phases of COVID-19. The prospective study material was composed of cDNA or gDNA derived from T cells, B-cell-depleted T cells, or PBMCs. Subjects who had been exposed to COVID-19, were actively infected with it, or had recovered from it provided the deeply sampled blood TCRbeta repertoires that made up the dataset. A freely available public database, intended as a resource for researchers studying the immune response to SARS-CoV-2, is where the repertoires were released. Samples were obtained from the ongoing ImmuneRACE study (first 160 participants) and from some 1,300 subjects provided by 6 global collaborators. A de-identified subject ID, COVID-19 status, age in years and sex were almost always included in the sample metadata. Where available, HLA class I and class II types were taken from metadata supplied by the sample provider and were not determined by assay-based typing.

TCRbeta CDR3 regions were amplified from genomic DNA by means of the immunoSEQ Assay, a bias-controlled multiplex PCR. The authors processed their data as follows. The number of nucleated cells in each sample was estimated by amplification of reference gene primers within the assay. Sequence reads were collapsed and filtered to measure the absolute abundance of every unique TCRbeta CDR3 rearrangement. For each sample, productive Simpson clonality was calculated as the square root of Simpson's diversity index across productive rearrangements. TCRdb obtained this table from immuneACCESS and retained in-frame rearrangements with V and J assigned. These tables miss some clones; where compared with another copy, unresolved V genes account for less than half of the shortfall, and the remainder is unexplained. V and J calls and clone size are given by that table; D and trimming were obtained from the DNA. Within this sample are over 90,000 clones, with almost 80% of them counted one time only. The ten largest account for 9.8% of the sample.

As to this clone: There is no known antigen for this receptor. Nothing much larger sits one base from this clone, and base qualities are not available.

The CDR3 starts with the cysteine, ends with the phenylalanine, and has 16 residues. The read is trimmed to its CDR3 DNA, 48 bases read in frame from base 1. As encoded in the germline V gene (reference sequence), CDR1 is MNHEY while CDR2 is SMNVEV. Germline trimming amounts to 4 bases on V and 0 bases on J, with 8 as the count of junction bases outside the gene matches. General conclusions and limits of the study: The quantity of clinical and demographic metadata differed by source and by participant and was supplied without curation.

Whole blood was collected in K2EDTA tubes by collaborating institutions according to the institutions' own protocols. Collaborator samples were shipped for TCRbeta analysis as frozen whole blood, isolated PBMCs, or DNA extracted from either sample type. The sequence joins TRBV27 to TRBJ1-1; TRBD1 lines up with 7 middle nucleotides. This TCR was recovered from a man in his sixties with active or convalescent COVID-19. The sequencing sample was made of peripheral blood. The DNA sequence is given as TGTGCCAGCAGTTCCCGGGACAGAGCCTTGAACACTGAAGCTTTCTTT. Translated, it reads CASSSRDRALNTEAFF.